Shown below are 21 T cell receptor beta chains from a single sample sequenced in a study of blood T cell repertoires in COVID-19. The data were produced by immunoSEQ multiplex PCR, yet TCRdb's version contains in-frame clones alone and is incomplete. This sample has about 64,000 clones, with about 79% found just once. The sequenced sample consisted of peripheral blood. The receptors here all came from a woman between 55 and 75 years old with acute or convalescent COVID-19.

The V and J genes are TRBV21-1 and TRBJ1-2. TRBV21-1 is listed as a pseudogene. The CDR3 has 17 amino acids. The CDR3 spells CASSSLPGLRLDYGYTF. CDR3 nucleotide sequence: TGTGCCAGCAGCTCCCTCCCCGGCCTCAGACTAGACTATGGCTACACCTTC.

The chain joins TRBV7-2 to TRBJ2-2; D may be TRBD1 (5 bases). The CDR3 covers 13 residues. In germline, CDR1 is SGHTA, CDR2 FQGNSA. Between the trimmed V and J ends, which lost 5 bases and 6 bases, there was a span of 10 bases. The CDR3 loop reads CASSQGRAGELFF. In nucleotides, the CDR3 is TGTGCCAGCAGCCAGGGCCGCGCCGGGGAGCTGTTTTTT.

This rearrangement joins TRBV3-1 (or the pseudogene TRBV3-2) to TRBJ2-3; TRBD2 aligns across 9 bases. Germline CDR1 is LGHDT and CDR2 is YNNKEL (reference sequence). V trimming: 4 bases; J trimming: 1 base; junction bases outside the gene matches: 12. The CDR3 loop spans 18 amino acids. CDR3 protein: CASSPPLTLAGGTDTQYF. CDR3 nucleotide sequence: TGTGCCAGCAGCCCCCCCCTTACTTTAGCGGGGGGCACAGATACGCAGTATTTT.

This clone was recorded once. V is TRBV25-1 and J is TRBJ1-3; a possible D gene is TRBD1 (6 bases). CDR3 size: 14 residues. Deletions cut 7 bases from V and 2 bases from J, with 12 bases between. Germline V gene data show CDR1 as MGHDK and CDR2 as SYGVNS. CDR3 amino acids: CASTTGIPGNTIYF. CDR3 DNA sequence: TGTGCCAGCACCACAGGGATACCTGGAAACACCATATATTTT.

V is TRBV2 and J is TRBJ2-2; 12 nucleotides agree with TRBD1. Germline V lookup: CDR1 SNHLY, CDR2 FYNNEI. This CDR3 is 15 amino acids long. Trimming cost V 6 bases and J 6 bases; bases outside gene matches: 5. The CDR3 spells CASRGDRGLSGELFF. CDR3 bases: TGTGCCAGCAGGGGGGACAGGGGGCTATCCGGGGAGCTGTTTTTT.

In its sample, this clone was seen once. The chain links TRBV11-2 to TRBJ2-3; D may be TRBD2 (5 bases). The CDR3 is made up of 13 amino acids. Germline assignment: CDR1 SGHAT and CDR2 FQNNGV. Trimming left V 5 bases short and J 2 bases short, with 8 bases between. The CDR3 is CASSPGNTDTQYF. In DNA, the CDR3 is TGTGCCAGCAGCCCGGGGAACACAGATACGCAGTATTTT.

This clone was seen a few times. The chain is built from TRBV5-8 and TRBJ2-1, with 11 bases identical to TRBD2. V dropped 4 bases and J dropped 3; count of bases not matched to a gene: 6. Germline assignment: CDR1 SGHTS and CDR2 YDEGEE. This CDR3 is 16 amino acids long. The CDR3 DNA reads as TGTGCCAGCAGCGTTAGCGGGGGGGTAGGCTACAATGAGCAGTTCTTC. Its translation: CASSVSGGVGYNEQFF.

The genes are TRBV6-4 and TRBJ1-2, with 12 bases fitting TRBD1. V lost 9 bases and J lost 8; bases outside the gene matches: 10. This CDR3 is built from 14 residues. From germline, CDR1 is MRHNA and CDR2 SNTAGT. The chain's CDR3 is CASRSGQGARGYTF. As DNA, the CDR3 is TGTGCCAGTAGGTCGGGACAGGGGGCAAGAGGCTACACCTTC.

This clone was observed a single time. The chain couples TRBV18 to TRBJ1-2, with D possibly matching TRBD1 (6 bases). The CDR3 contains 16 residues. Germline V gene lookup returns CDR1 KGHSH and CDR2 LQKENI. Trimming took off 3 bases at V and 3 bases at J, with 17 bases between the two ends. CDR3 coding DNA: TGTGCCAGCTCACCCCCCGGGGGGGCGCGGGACTATGGCTACACCTTC. Amino acids: CASSPPGGARDYGYTF. Using reference TRBV18 and TRBJ1-2 for the parts outside the CDR3, the full variable domain is NAGVMQNPRHLVRRRGQEARLRCSPMKGHSHVYWYRQLPEEGLKFMVYLQKENIIDESGMPKERFSAEFPKEGPSILRIQQVVRGDSAAYFCASSPPGGARDYGYTFGSGTRLTVV.

The rearrangement uses TRBV18 and TRBJ2-1, with D possibly TRBD2 on 5 matching bases. Trimming stripped 1 base from V and 15 bases from J, with 22 bases between. CDR3 length: 15 amino acids. CDR1 is KGHSH, CDR2 LQKENI, per germline. The CDR3 region is CASSPQRESGPLPFF. CDR3 DNA sequence: TGTGCCAGCTCACCACAGAGGGAGTCGGGTCCGCTTCCGTTCTTC.

A few counts support this clone. This chain links TRBV21-1 with TRBJ1-2; TRBD1 reflects the table's D call only, with no check against the DNA. TRBV21-1 is deemed a pseudogene. The CDR3 loop spans 14 amino acids. As DNA, the CDR3 is TGTGCCAGCAGCAAAGTGACAGGGGCCTATGGCTACACCTTC. Its translation: CASSKVTGAYGYTF.

The chain has TRBV4-2 and TRBJ1-3; D gene unclear. CDR3 length equals 12 residues. Germline-derived CDR1 and CDR2 are LGHNA and YNFKEQ. The ends were cut back, 0 bases at V and 9 bases at J, with 6 bases in the middle. CDR3 protein: CASSQDSVTIYF. As DNA, the CDR3 is TGTGCCAGCAGCCAAGATTCAGTCACCATATATTTT.

The chain has TRBV5-1 and TRBJ2-2; D is perhaps TRBD1 (6 bases). CDR1 SGHRS and CDR2 YFSETQ come from the germline V gene. The CDR3 covers 15 residues. V lost 4 bases and J lost 0, with 10 bases in between. CDR3 in amino acids: CASSGGHSNTGELFF. CDR3 bases: TGCGCCAGCAGCGGGGGACATTCGAACACCGGGGAGCTGTTTTTT.

The rearrangement links TRBV27 to TRBJ1-2; 7 bases are shared with TRBD1. The CDR3 is 15 residues long. Looked up from germline, CDR1 is MNHEY and CDR2 is SMNVEV (reference sequence). V lost 0 bases to trimming and J lost 6 bases; unmatched junction nucleotides: 7. CDR3 nucleotides: TGTGCCAGCAGTTTATCTACAGGGGATTTACATGGCTACACCTTC. Amino acids: CASSLSTGDLHGYTF.

Only one count was recorded for this clone. The rearrangement uses TRBV9 and TRBJ1-3; D is perhaps TRBD1 (6 bases). This CDR3 spans 16 amino acids. From germline, CDR1 is SGDLS and CDR2 YYNGEE. The V end was cut by 3 bases, the J end by 2 bases, with 15 bases between. The CDR3 region has the DNA TGTGCCAGCAGCGCCTATGGGGGGGGGCCTGGAAACACCATATATTTT. It encodes CASSAYGGGPGNTIYF.

DNA for the CDR3: TGTGCCAGCAGCTTCGAGTCCACAACTAATGAAAAACTGTTTTTT. It specifies CASSFESTTNEKLFF. The chain has TRBV2 and TRBJ1-4; D uncertain. V was trimmed by 6 bases and J by 0 bases, leaving 11 bases between them. Germline assignment: CDR1 SNHLY and CDR2 FYNNEI. CDR3 length equals 15 residues.

This clone was seen at least ten times. The chain employs TRBV11-2 and TRBJ2-3; tentative D call: TRBD1 (5 bases). CDR1 is SGHAT, CDR2 FQNNGV, per germline. There are 14 residues in the CDR3. V was trimmed by 5 bases and J by 3 bases, leaving 12 bases between them. CDR3 amino acids: CASSQWGSTDTQYF. The DNA of the CDR3 is TGTGCCAGCAGCCAGTGGGGCTCAACAGATACGCAGTATTTT.

This chain uses TRBV18 with TRBJ1-1, with a weak D call TRBD1 (6 bases). The CDR3 runs 14 residues. CDR1 and CDR2 from the germline V gene are KGHSH and LQKENI. Trimming shortened V by 1 base and J by 2 bases, and 8 bases separated the two germline ends. CDR3 sequence (DNA): TGTGCCAGCTCACCACTCAGGGGAAACACTGAAGCTTTCTTT. This encodes CASSPLRGNTEAFF.

The V gene is TRBV12-3 or TRBV12-4, the J gene TRBJ1-1; no firm D call. This CDR3 spans 13 amino acids. Trimming took 6 bases from V and 3 from J, leaving 11 bases between them. The DNA for the CDR3 is TGTGCCAGCAGCCTACATGGAGACACTGAAGCTTTCTTT. Its protein is CASSLHGDTEAFF.

This clone was detected only a few times. The chain links TRBV4-2 to TRBJ2-2; 8 bases match TRBD2. Trimming took 0 bases from V and 6 from J; bases not matched to a gene: 6. CDR3 length: 16 residues. Germline values: CDR1 LGHNA, CDR2 YNFKEQ. CDR3 residues: CASSQDRPSGSGELFF. In DNA, the CDR3 is TGTGCCAGCAGCCAAGATAGACCTAGCGGGTCCGGGGAGCTGTTTTTT.

There are a few counts of this clone. The CDR3 spells CASSEDNSGANVLTF. The CDR3 bases are TGTGCCAGCAGTGAAGACAACTCTGGGGCCAACGTCCTGACTTTC. The J gene is TRBJ2-6, the V gene TRBV6-1; D is unclear. Deletions cut 1 base from V and 0 bases from J, with 4 bases between. Per germline, CDR1 MNHNS and CDR2 SASEGT. The CDR3 length is 15 residues.